The 24 T cell receptor beta chains reported below all come from one sample, sequenced in a study of beta chain features in type 1 diabetes. Sequencing targeted expressed TCRB transcripts, as all isolated RNA had been reverse transcribed. Profiling relied on immunoSEQ multiplex PCR, and the TCRdb table lists in-frame clones only, not all of them. The repertoire holds 300,000 to 400,000 clones, approximately 12% seen once, with approximately 0.015% in the top ten. Material: naive CD4+ T cells from blood. These receptors came from a man younger than 35 in good health.

This clone was detected a few times. The chain has TRBV15 and TRBJ2-2; 13 bases match TRBD2. The CDR3 length is 16 residues. The V gene's germline CDR1 is LNHNV and CDR2 YYDKDF (reference sequence). Trimming cost V 5 bases and J 7 bases; bases outside gene matches: 7. The CDR3 nucleotides read TGTGCCACCAGCCCCGGACTAGCGGGAGTGGTCGGGGAGCTGTTTTTT. The encoded protein is CATSPGLAGVVGELFF.

V and J are TRBV19 and TRBJ2-2; 8 bases match TRBD1. The V and J ends lost 7 bases and 4 bases, in that order; junction bases with no gene match: 14. Germline CDR1 LNHDA, CDR2 SQIVND (reference sequence). The CDR3 is made up of 17 amino acids. CDR3 DNA: TGTGCCAGTATCTCGGGCAGGGGGCGAGGCCGCACCGGGGAGCTGTTTTTT. Translated, it gives CASISGRGRGRTGELFF.

CDR3 sequence: CASRIGTVNQPQHF. Written as DNA, the CDR3 is TGTGCCAGCAGAATTGGGACAGTCAATCAGCCCCAGCATTTT. J is TRBJ1-5 and V is TRBV28; 7 nucleotides agree with TRBD1. CDR3 length: 14 amino acids. Germline V gene sequence: CDR1 MDHEN, CDR2 SYDVKM. Trimming cost V 6 bases and J 3 bases; bases outside gene matches: 5.

This clone has a handful of counts. This rearrangement joins TRBV6-6 to TRBJ2-7; no clear D. The germline V and J ends were trimmed by 0 bases and 0 bases, with 6 bases remaining between them. The CDR3 loop spans 14 amino acids. CDR1 and CDR2 (germline): MNHNY, SVGAGI (reference sequence). In DNA, the CDR3 is TGTGCCAGCAGTTACTCGGCAGTCTCCTACGAGCAGTACTTC. Residues: CASSYSAVSYEQYF.

This clone was seen a few times. This chain connects TRBV7-6 to TRBJ2-1; TRBD1 matches 12 bases. In germline, CDR1 is SGHVS, CDR2 FNYEAQ. The V and J ends lost 5 bases and 10 bases, in that order; junction bases with no gene match: 12. CDR3 size: 16 residues. CDR3 nucleotide sequence: TGTGCCAGCAGCCCTAGTGGAGGGACAGGGGGCCGCGAGCAGTTCTTC. Its protein is CASSPSGGTGGREQFF.

The chain joins TRBV18 to TRBJ2-1, with D possibly being TRBD2 (6 bases). This CDR3 has 13 residues. CDR1 is KGHSH and CDR2 is LQKENI in the germline V gene. Trimming cost V 10 bases and J 5 bases, with 15 bases left between them. The CDR3 sequence is CATGRGRDNEQFF. The CDR3 bases are TGTGCCACCGGGAGAGGTCGGGACAATGAGCAGTTCTTC.

The V and J genes are TRBV29-1 and TRBJ1-2; 7 nucleotides line up with TRBD1. Germline V gene lookup returns CDR1 SQVTM and CDR2 ANQGSEA. This CDR3 is built from 12 residues. V dropped 4 bases and J dropped 3; count of bases not matched to a gene: 2. The CDR3 DNA sequence: TGCAGCGTTGGCAGGGGGGACTATGGCTACACCTTC. Translating gives CSVGRGDYGYTF. The entire variable domain, with the rest obtained from reference TRBV29-1 and TRBJ1-2, is as follows: SAVISQKPSRDICQRGTSLTIQCQVDSQVTMMFWYRQQPGQSLTLIATANQGSEATYESGFVIDKFPISRPNLTFSTLTVSNMSPEDSSIYLCSVGRGDYGYTFGSGTRLTVV.

This clone was picked up a small number of times. CDR3 sequence (DNA): TGTGCCAGCAGTCACAGGGGGGCAGGTAGCCAAGAGACCCAGTACTTC. Translation gives CASSHRGAGSQETQYF. The chain is built from TRBV2 and TRBJ2-5; 8 nucleotides match TRBD1. Germline-derived CDR1 and CDR2 are SNHLY and FYNNEI. Germline trimming cut 5 bases from V and 1 base from J; bases unmatched to any gene: 9. The CDR3 loop spans 16 amino acids.

In this sample, this clone turned up a few times. The rearrangement links TRBV6-6 to TRBJ2-1, with D hard to call. Per germline, CDR1 MNHNY and CDR2 SVGAGI (reference sequence). V lost 6 bases, J lost 4 bases, and 7 bases lay in between. The CDR3 covers 12 residues. The CDR3 sequence: CASRLLYNEQFF. DNA of the CDR3: TGTGCCAGCAGACTACTATACAATGAGCAGTTCTTC.

The gene calls are TRBV19 and TRBJ2-2; 7 positions match TRBD1. The CDR3 totals 15 residues. Germline V lookup: CDR1 LNHDA, CDR2 SQIVND (reference sequence). J gave up 2 bases and V 4 bases, and 4 bases lay outside the gene matches. The DNA for the CDR3 is TGTGCCAGTAGTAGAGGGGGCTTTAACACCGGGGAGCTGTTTTTT. Its translation is CASSRGGFNTGELFF.

Comments on this clone: Relative to the germline gene, one junction end is altered; a read error may explain this. V is TRBV2 and J is TRBJ2-7, with 8 bases aligning to TRBD2. Germline CDR1 reads SNHLY; CDR2 reads FYNNEI. The CDR3 runs 14 residues. CDR3 loop: CASSVRTSSNEQYF. The CDR3 DNA is TGTGCCAGCAGTGTACGGACTAGCTCCAACGAGCAGTACTTC.

The chain employs TRBV9 and TRBJ2-2; possibly TRBD2 for D (6 bases). The CDR3 is 16 residues long. The V and J ends lost 3 bases and 0 bases respectively, with 12 bases between them. Germline lookup yields CDR1 SGDLS and CDR2 YYNGEE. The CDR3 DNA is TGTGCCAGCAGCGCCACCGGGACTCCGAACACCGGGGAGCTGTTTTTT. Translated, it gives CASSATGTPNTGELFF.

This clone was picked up a small number of times. The genes are TRBV23-1 and TRBJ1-5; TRBD1 might be the D (6 bases). TRBV23-1 is treated as an ORF (open reading frame) with a function not yet certain. The CDR3 is 16 residues long. Trimming cost V 10 bases and J 4 bases, with 23 bases left between them. This chain's CDR3 is CATLPWGTTENQPQHF. Written as DNA, the CDR3 is TGCGCCACCTTGCCGTGGGGGACAACGGAAAATCAGCCCCAGCATTTT.

This clone turned up a few times. The rearrangement links TRBV28 to TRBJ1-5; D ambiguous. This CDR3 has 13 amino acids. Germline V gives CDR1 MDHEN, CDR2 SYDVKM. Trimming pared 4 bases from V and 12 bases from J, leaving 16 bases between. The CDR3 loop is CASSSRSGGFQHF. The CDR3 bases are TGTGCCAGCAGTTCCCGGTCGGGAGGCTTCCAGCATTTT.

The chain combines TRBV7-2 with TRBJ2-3; D perhaps matches TRBD2 (5 bases). CDR1 SGHTA and CDR2 FQGNSA come from the germline V gene. The length of the CDR3 is 13 residues. Trimming cost V 1 base and J 6 bases, with 8 bases left between them. The CDR3 region is CASSLVGDDTQYF. In DNA form, the CDR3 reads TGTGCCAGCAGCTTAGTCGGGGATGATACGCAGTATTTT.

The V and J genes are TRBV4-2 and TRBJ1-1; D gene ambiguous. Germline V gene lookup returns CDR1 LGHNA and CDR2 YNFKEQ. The CDR3 extends over 13 amino acids. V was cut by 0 bases and J by 4 bases, with 6 bases left in between. The CDR3 sequence is CASSQEGGTEAFF. The CDR3 bases are TGTGCCAGCAGCCAAGAAGGAGGCACTGAAGCTTTCTTT.

There are a few counts of this clone. Other DNA sequences in this sample translate to the same CDR3. V usage is TRBV18 and J usage is TRBJ1-1; D might be TRBD1 (6 bases). The ends were cut back, 6 bases at V and 1 base at J, with 9 bases in the middle. The V gene's germline CDR1 is KGHSH and CDR2 LQKENI. CDR3 length equals 13 residues. The CDR3 sequence: CASSPGQNTEAFF. CDR3 in DNA: TGTGCCAGCTCCCCGGGACAGAACACTGAAGCTTTCTTT.

The V and J genes are TRBV27 and TRBJ2-7; D call uncertain. V was shortened by 7 bases and J by 3 bases, with 7 bases between the two germline ends. Germline V gene data show CDR1 as MNHEY and CDR2 as SMNVEV (reference sequence). The CDR3 is made up of 11 amino acids. The DNA for the CDR3 is TGTGCCAGCATGAGTTACTACGAGCAGTACTTC. Translating it yields CASMSYYEQYF.

This clone has more than one count but fewer than ten. V is TRBV30 and J is TRBJ2-7; the match to TRBD1 covers 8 bases. This CDR3 region has 14 residues. The germline V gene encodes CDR1 GTSNPN and CDR2 SVGIG (reference sequence). Germline trimming cut 0 bases from V and 6 bases from J; bases unmatched to any gene: 7. The CDR3 DNA follows: TGTGCCTGGAGTGTAGTCAGGGGGCGTTTCGAGCAGTACTTC. This sequence encodes CAWSVVRGRFEQYF.

V gene TRBV27 combines with J gene TRBJ2-1; 9 bases fit TRBD2. Trimming removed 5 bases from V and 11 bases from J; junction bases left unmatched: 16. The length of the CDR3 is 16 residues. Looked up from germline, CDR1 is MNHEY and CDR2 is SMNVEV (reference sequence). The CDR3 loop reads CASSARGGVSIRKQFF. The CDR3 DNA reads TGTGCCAGCAGTGCTCGCGGGGGGGTCTCTATTAGGAAGCAGTTCTTC.

There are a few counts of this clone. The rearrangement links TRBV10-3 to TRBJ1-4; D gene unclear. Germline V gene sequence: CDR1 ENHRY, CDR2 SYGVKD. The CDR3 contains 13 residues. Trimming cost V 6 bases and J 8 bases, with 13 bases left between them. The CDR3 loop reads CAIRPDGVEKLFF. Written as DNA, the CDR3 is TGTGCCATCAGACCGGACGGGGTAGAAAAACTGTTTTTT.

This clone occurred a few times. The rearrangement uses TRBV4-3 and TRBJ1-4, with 7 bases that match TRBD1. Trimming at V came to 2 bases and at J to 8 bases, leaving 5 bases not matched to a gene. This CDR3 is built from 14 residues. Germline lookup yields CDR1 LGHNA and CDR2 YSLEER. CDR3 in amino acids: CASSQRQGPEKLFF. CDR3 DNA: TGCGCCAGCAGCCAAAGACAGGGTCCGGAAAAACTGTTTTTT.

This sequence joins TRBV19 and TRBJ1-5; weak D call: TRBD1 (5 bases). V gave up 6 bases and J gave up 0 bases, with 9 bases separating them. The CDR3 totals 14 residues. CDR1 is LNHDA, CDR2 SQIVND, per germline (reference sequence). This CDR3 is CASSEQASNQPQHF. In nucleotides, the CDR3 is TGTGCCAGTAGCGAACAGGCTAGCAATCAGCCCCAGCATTTT.

A word on this clone: This sample also contains other DNA sequences that code for the same CDR3. The chain joins TRBV19 to TRBJ1-4; perhaps TRBD1 as D (5 bases). CDR3 length equals 15 residues. Germline V gene data show CDR1 as LNHDA and CDR2 as SQIVND (reference sequence). V lost 5 bases to trimming and J lost 0 bases, with 10 bases between them. CDR3 coding DNA: TGTGCCAGTAGTTCAACAGGAGCAACTAATGAAAAACTGTTTTTT. The encoded protein is CASSSTGATNEKLFF. The full variable domain, with the rest looked up from reference TRBV19 and TRBJ1-4, is DGGITQSPKYLFRKEGQNVTLSCEQNLNHDAMYWYRQDPGQGLRLIYYSQIVNDFQKGDIAEGYSVSREKKESFPLTVTSAQKNPTAFYLCASSSTGATNEKLFFGSGTQLSVL.